The present T cell receptor (beta chain) was sequenced within a study of T cell responses to AZD1222 COVID-19 vaccine. Across the whole study: Second doses at about 4 or about 12 weeks were pooled. Study findings and constraints: Only a handful of AZD1222 recipients, roughly six in all, had baseline seropositivity. After the peak T cell response, and only then, were repertoires sampled. Clonal diversity was possibly underestimated, and the donors were mostly white British, with more females.

The assay was immunoSEQ multiplex PCR, and TCRdb's table has in-frame clones only and misses some. The top ten hold about 27% of the sample, which has under 150,000 clones, about 88% seen once. There are 14 residues in the CDR3. The J segment lost 3 bases and the V segment lost 5 bases, leaving 3 bases of the junction unmatched. Germline V gene sequence: CDR1 LGHDT, CDR2 YNNKEL (reference sequence). About this clone itself: Its antigen is as yet unknown.

The chain employs TRBV3-1 (or the pseudogene TRBV3-2) and TRBJ1-1, with 10 bases that match TRBD1. Here the sequenced sample was peripheral blood, taken on day 0 of AZD1222 vaccination. This TCR was sampled from an adult in good health. CDR3 residues: CASSDRGLDTEAFF. DNA of the CDR3: TGTGCCAGCAGCGACAGGGGGCTGGACACTGAAGCTTTCTTT.